Listed below are T cell receptor beta chains from one sample, sequenced in a study of Ad26.COV2.S vaccination and SARS-CoV-2 variants. TCRdb's table, derived via immunoSEQ multiplex PCR, lists solely in-frame clones and lacks some. The sample shows roughly 350,000 clones, around 90% of them seen only once. The specimen comprised peripheral blood, sampled in a trial of Ad26.COV2.S vaccine versus placebo. The receptors were gathered from a person aged 18-60 years who received the Ad26.COV2.S COVID-19 vaccine or a placebo. Both conserved end residues are part of each CDR3. D genes are given only for firm matches. Size is omitted from some rows. Given values are once, few, many or a class for expanded clones.

d_call	v_call	j_call	clone_size	cdr3_nt	cdr3_aa
NA	TRBV6-4	TRBJ1-2	NA	TGTGCCAGCAGTGACCCCACGAGTGGGGGGACGGGCAACTATGGCTACACCTTC	CASSDPTSGGTGNYGYTF
NA	TRBV6-5	TRBJ1-6	once	TGTGCCAGCAGTTACGGGGGGATAGGCCGGGGTTCACCCCTCCACTTT	CASSYGGIGRGSPLHF
TRBD2	TRBV29-1	TRBJ2-3	NA	TGCAGCGTTGTGAGGGCGGGGGGGCCAGATACGCAGTATTTT	CSVVRAGGPDTQYF
TRBD2	TRBV6-2/TRBV6-3	TRBJ2-1	NA	TGTGCCAGCAGTTACTCCCCCGGGACTAGCGGGAGGGCGTATTACAATGAGCAGTTCTTC	CASSYSPGTSGRAYYNEQFF
NA	TRBV6-5	TRBJ1-5	NA	TGTGCCAGCATTCCGACAGTTTCGGAACAGCCCCAGCATTTT	CASIPTVSEQPQHF
NA	TRBV28	TRBJ1-3	NA	TGTGCCATCTACACACGGGGTGAAAACACCATATATTTT	CAIYTRGENTIYF
NA	TRBV5-5	TRBJ2-1	NA	TGTGCCAGCAGCATACCCGGGGGCGATGAGCAGTTCTTC	CASSIPGGDEQFF
TRBD2	TRBV19	TRBJ2-3	NA	TGTGCCAGTAGTAAAGCTAGCGGGAACACAGATACGCAGTATTTT	CASSKASGNTDTQYF
TRBD2	TRBV5-6	TRBJ2-3	NA	TGTGCCAGCACAATTAGCGGGGGGCCCCACCTTGGTACGCAGTATTTT	CASTISGGPHLGTQYF
NA	TRBV6-4	TRBJ2-5	NA	TGTGCCAGCAGTATCCAGGGTGGAGAGACCCAGTACTTC	CASSIQGGETQYF
TRBD1	TRBV5-1	TRBJ1-4	NA	TGCGCCAGCAGCTTGGGGGACAGGGGAATTGAAAAACTGTTTTTT	CASSLGDRGIEKLFF
TRBD2	TRBV19	TRBJ2-5	NA	TGTGCCAGTAGCACAACAAGACTAGCGGGGCCATGGGACTTC	CASSTTRLAGPWDF
NA	TRBV4-1	TRBJ1-2	NA	TGCGCCAGCAGCCCCTCCCGGCAGGGGTCCTATGGCTACACCTTC	CASSPSRQGSYGYTF
NA	TRBV5-1	TRBJ1-2	NA	TGCGCCAGCAGCTTGGAAGGCTACAGTCGCAACTATGGCTACACCTTC	CASSLEGYSRNYGYTF
NA	TRBV2	TRBJ1-6	NA	TGTGCCAGCAGTGAAAACAGGAATTCACCCCTCCACTTT	CASSENRNSPLHF
NA	TRBV7-8	TRBJ2-5	NA	TGTGCCAGCAGTGGATTGGAGACCCAGTACTTC	CASSGLETQYF
NA	TRBV7-2	TRBJ2-7	few	TGTGCCAGCAGCTTAGTGGGGGGGCTTTACGAGCAGTACTTC	CASSLVGGLYEQYF
NA	TRBV2	TRBJ1-2	NA	TGTGCCAGCAGTGAGTCGGCATATGGCTACACCTTC	CASSESAYGYTF
TRBD1	TRBV4-2	TRBJ1-5	NA	TGTGCCAGCAGCGTACCCGGGACAGGGGGTGGACAGCCCCAGCATTTT	CASSVPGTGGGQPQHF
NA	TRBV14	TRBJ2-2	NA	TGTGCCAGCAGCCTCCGTCGGCAGCCCGGAACCGGGGAGCTGTTTTTT	CASSLRRQPGTGELFF
NA	TRBV12-5	TRBJ2-1	NA	TGTGCTAGTGGGGACGTCCTCTTTTTCTTC	CASGDVLFFF
NA	TRBV7-9	TRBJ1-5	NA	TGTGCCAGCAGCTTCGTAGGAGGGGGGATGAGCAATCAGCCCCAGCATTTT	CASSFVGGGMSNQPQHF
NA	TRBV7-6	TRBJ1-3	NA	TGTGCCAGCAGCTTTACGGGGGACTATGGAAACACCATATATTTT	CASSFTGDYGNTIYF
TRBD1	TRBV28	TRBJ1-5	NA	TGTGCCAGCAGTCTGGGGGACAGCTTTTTATCGGAGCCCCAGCATTTT	CASSLGDSFLSEPQHF
NA	TRBV9	TRBJ2-3	NA	TGTGCCAGCAGCGTGTTTGGAACAGATACGCAGTATTTT	CASSVFGTDTQYF
NA	TRBV19	TRBJ1-1	few	TGTGCCAGTAGTATGGGTCGGGAGAACACTGAAGCTTTCTTT	CASSMGRENTEAFF
TRBD1	TRBV4-1	TRBJ2-2	NA	TGCGCCAGCAGCGGACCGGGACAGGGTTCTCCCGGGGAGCTGTTTTTT	CASSGPGQGSPGELFF
NA	TRBV6-5	TRBJ1-2	NA	TGTGCCAGTACCAACGGAGGACAGAGAGGCTACACCTTC	CASTNGGQRGYTF
TRBD1	TRBV6-4	TRBJ2-2	NA	TGTGCCAGCAGTTCTACCCGCGGACAGGGGAGAACCGGGGAGCTGTTTTTT	CASSSTRGQGRTGELFF
NA	TRBV5-1	TRBJ1-6	NA	TGCGCCAGCAGTTTACCTTACCCGGGTTCACCCCTCCACTTT	CASSLPYPGSPLHF
NA	TRBV6-5	TRBJ2-3	NA	TGTGCCAGCAGCAAAGGGAGAGACACAGATACGCAGTATTTT	CASSKGRDTDTQYF
TRBD1	TRBV4-3	TRBJ1-2	NA	TGCGCCAGCAGCCCCGGACAGGACTATGGCTACACCTTC	CASSPGQDYGYTF
NA	TRBV4-1	TRBJ2-5	NA	TGCGCCAGCAGCCAAGAAGGTGGGCCGAATTATGAGACCCAGTACTTC	CASSQEGGPNYETQYF
TRBD1	TRBV6-2/TRBV6-3	TRBJ2-7	NA	TGTGCCAGCAGTCCACAGGGGCTGAGCTCCTACGAGCAGTACTTC	CASSPQGLSSYEQYF
NA	TRBV6-6	TRBJ2-5	NA	TGTGCCAGCAGTCCTGCCGACAGGCAAGAGACCCAGTACTTC	CASSPADRQETQYF
NA	TRBV11-2	TRBJ2-7	NA	NA	CASRLSGHDEQYF
NA	TRBV4-3	TRBJ1-2	NA	TGCGCCAGCAGCCAAGATAGACAGCCATCCTATGGCTACACCTTC	CASSQDRQPSYGYTF
TRBD1	TRBV7-2	TRBJ1-1	NA	TGTGCCAGCAGCTTACAGGGGGTAACGAACACTGAAGCTTTCTTT	CASSLQGVTNTEAFF
NA	TRBV7-2	TRBJ2-5	NA	TGTGCCAGCAGCTCTACGTACCAAGAGACCCAGTACTTC	CASSSTYQETQYF
NA	TRBV15	TRBJ2-3	once	TGTGCCACCACGCAGCGGGTATACACAGATACGCAGTATTTT	CATTQRVYTDTQYF
NA	TRBV18	TRBJ2-2	NA	TGTGCCAGCTCATCCACAGCGGACAGCAACACCGGGGAGCTGTTTTTT	CASSSTADSNTGELFF
TRBD1	TRBV7-9	TRBJ1-2	NA	TGTGCCAGCAGACCACCTACAGGGGGGCAAGGCTACACCTTC	CASRPPTGGQGYTF
NA	TRBV30	TRBJ2-2	NA	TGTGCCTGGAGCGTAACGGGGCTGGGGCGGGAACGGGACGGGGAGCTGTTTTTT	CAWSVTGLGRERDGELFF
NA	TRBV6-5	TRBJ1-5	NA	TGTGCCAGCCGCCCGTTGCTGAGCAATCAGCCCCAGCATTTT	CASRPLLSNQPQHF
NA	TRBV7-9	TRBJ2-7	NA	TGTGCCAGCAGCTTAGATCCCTCCCGTCTCCAGTACTTC	CASSLDPSRLQYF
NA	TRBV27	TRBJ2-5	once	TGTGCCAGCAGTTTATTTGGAGAGACCCAGTACTTC	CASSLFGETQYF
TRBD1	TRBV7-9	TRBJ2-1	NA	TGTGCCAGCAGCACGTACCCGGGACAGTCCTACAATGAGCAGTTCTTC	CASSTYPGQSYNEQFF
TRBD2	TRBV7-3	TRBJ2-2	NA	TGTGCCAGCAGCCCCCACTTAGCGGGAGGGACCGGGGAGCTGTTTTTT	CASSPHLAGGTGELFF
TRBD1	TRBV2	TRBJ2-5	NA	TGTGCCAGCAGCCTCCTACCGGGACAGGGGACTCAAGAGACCCAGTACTTC	CASSLLPGQGTQETQYF
TRBD2	TRBV28	TRBJ2-4	few	TGTGCCAGCAGGATAGCGGGGTTAGCCAAAAACATTCAGTACTTC	CASRIAGLAKNIQYF
NA	TRBV3-1/TRBV3-2	TRBJ1-1	once	TGTGCCAGCAGCCCAGGACCGAACACTGAAGCTTTCTTT	CASSPGPNTEAFF
NA	TRBV7-3	TRBJ1-1	NA	TGTGCCAGCAGCTCCCGCGGGGGGCTCGACACTGAAGCTTTCTTT	CASSSRGGLDTEAFF